The next 21 T cell receptor beta chains were all read from a single sample in a study of cytomegalovirus exposure and HLA in healthy donors (dated by TCRdb to about 2017). The library came from the immunoSEQ multiplex PCR assay. The multiplex PCR relied on a mix of 60 forward primers for TCR Vbeta segments and 13 reverse primers for TCR Jbeta segments. TCRdb took over this immuneACCESS table, retaining in-frame rearrangements with V and J assigned. Such tables are incomplete; in checked studies, under half of the missing clones stem from an unresolved V gene, and the remainder is unexplained. In all, the sample holds 100,000 to 150,000 clones, and approximately 80% of those were seen once. The ten most abundant clones make up around 3.6% of the sample. The material sequenced was PBMCs. These receptors all come from a man aged 25 to 40 in good health and CMV-seronegative.

This chain links TRBV5-6 with TRBJ1-4; TRBD1 aligns across 8 bases. The CDR3 extends over 15 amino acids. Germline CDR1 and CDR2: SGHDT and YYEEEE. The J segment lost 2 bases and the V segment lost 3 bases, leaving 3 bases of the junction unmatched. Written as DNA, the CDR3 is TGTGCCAGCAGCTCCGGACAGGGCACTAATGAAAAACTGTTTTTT. Protein sequence: CASSSGQGTNEKLFF.

This clone came up a few times. The V and J genes are TRBV7-9 and TRBJ2-7; 9 bases are a match to TRBD2. V dropped 2 bases and J dropped 3; count of bases not matched to a gene: 8. Germline CDR1 and CDR2: SEHNR and FQNEAQ (reference sequence). CDR3 length: 16 residues. The CDR3 sequence: CASSLPLSGRSYEQYF. CDR3 DNA sequence: TGTGCCAGCAGCTTACCCCTTAGCGGGAGAAGCTACGAGCAGTACTTC.

The chain carries TRBV27 and TRBJ2-3; 9 bases fit TRBD1. Germline trimming cut 6 bases from V and 2 bases from J; bases unmatched to any gene: 6. CDR1 and CDR2 (germline): MNHEY, SMNVEV (reference sequence). The CDR3 covers 15 residues. Here the CDR3 DNA reads TGTGCCAGCAGAGGACAGGGGCTATCCACAGATACGCAGTATTTT. This encodes CASRGQGLSTDTQYF.

The chain links TRBV30 to TRBJ1-5, with D hard to call. V lost 0 bases to trimming and J lost 0 bases, with 9 bases between them. CDR1 is GTSNPN, CDR2 SVGIG, per germline (reference sequence). This CDR3 has 15 residues. The CDR3 sequence: CAWSVAGYSNQPQHF. CDR3 DNA sequence: TGTGCCTGGAGTGTAGCCGGGTATAGCAATCAGCCCCAGCATTTT.

The table lists this clone with a few counts. This chain links TRBV28 with TRBJ2-7; 12 bases line up with TRBD2. V gave up 3 bases and J gave up 3 bases; unmatched junction bases: 6. Germline CDR1 reads MDHEN; CDR2 reads SYDVKM. There are 16 residues in the CDR3. CDR3 nucleotide sequence: TGTGCCAGCAGTTTGTTGACTAGCGGGAGTCTCTACGAGCAGTACTTC. It encodes CASSLLTSGSLYEQYF. Supplemented by reference TRBV28 and TRBJ2-7, the full variable domain reads DVKVTQSSRYLVKRTGEKVFLECVQDMDHENMFWYRQDPGLGLRLIYFSYDVKMKEKGDIPEGYSVSREKKERFSLILESASTNQTSMYLCASSLLTSGSLYEQYFGPGTRLTVT.

As to this clone: At one end the junction does not follow the germline gene, possibly because of a read error. The V call is TRBV6-5, the J call TRBJ2-3; 7 bases map to TRBD2. The germline V gene encodes CDR1 MNHEY and CDR2 SVGAGI. The CDR3 is 13 residues long. The CDR3, as DNA: TGTGCCGGCAGCCCCGGGGGAGGGGATACGCAGTATTTT. It specifies CAGSPGGGDTQYF.

The chain couples TRBV5-4 to TRBJ1-1; D unclear. Trimming removed 1 base from V and 0 bases from J, with 10 bases in between. The V gene's germline CDR1 is SGHNT and CDR2 YYREEE (reference sequence). The CDR3 length is 15 residues. The CDR3 here is CASSLTQTLNTEAFF. The DNA for the CDR3 is TGTGCCAGCAGCTTGACACAGACATTGAACACTGAAGCTTTCTTT.

V usage is TRBV14 and J usage is TRBJ2-3, with D possibly matching TRBD2 (5 bases). Germline-derived CDR1 and CDR2 are SGHDN and FVKESK. Trimming shortened V by 0 bases and J by 4 bases, and 14 bases separated the two germline ends. The CDR3 has 16 amino acids. This CDR3 reads CASSQELGLAADTQYF. The CDR3 region has the DNA TGTGCCAGCAGCCAAGAATTGGGCCTAGCCGCAGATACGCAGTATTTT.

The genes are TRBV5-1 and TRBJ2-7, with 9 bases identical to TRBD1. This CDR3 comprises 15 residues. V dropped 3 bases and J dropped 7; count of bases not matched to a gene: 11. From germline, CDR1 is SGHRS and CDR2 YFSETQ. CDR3 loop: CASSSPGTGKGEQYF. The CDR3 DNA follows: TGCGCCAGCAGCTCCCCCGGGACAGGGAAGGGGGAGCAGTACTTC.

This clone has only a few counts. The gene calls are TRBV19 and TRBJ1-2, with D unresolved. Trimming stripped 5 bases from V and 4 bases from J, with 11 bases between. Germline lookup yields CDR1 LNHDA and CDR2 SQIVND (reference sequence). The CDR3 covers 13 residues. The CDR3 bases are TGTGCCAGTAGTGACGGGATACTCTATGGCTACACCTTC. Protein sequence: CASSDGILYGYTF. The full variable domain, its missing parts supplied by reference TRBV19 and TRBJ1-2, is DGGITQSPKYLFRKEGQNVTLSCEQNLNHDAMYWYRQDPGQGLRLIYYSQIVNDFQKGDIAEGYSVSREKKESFPLTVTSAQKNPTAFYLCASSDGILYGYTFGSGTRLTVV.

The chain couples TRBV30 to TRBJ1-5; D is perhaps TRBD1 (6 bases). The CDR3 has 14 amino acids. The V gene lost 2 bases and the J gene lost 5 bases, with 13 bases spanning the gap. CDR1 and CDR2 (germline): GTSNPN, SVGIG (reference sequence). The CDR3 DNA is TGTGCCTGGAGTACGAGGGGGGGTCATCAGCCCCAGCATTTT. It yields the protein CAWSTRGGHQPQHF.

The CDR3, as DNA: TGTGCCAGCAGCTTGGGACAGGGATGGAACACTGAAGCTTTCTTT. Amino acids: CASSLGQGWNTEAFF. The chain combines TRBV11-3 with TRBJ1-1; the match to TRBD1 covers 9 bases. V lost 3 bases to trimming and J lost 1 base; unmatched junction nucleotides: 3. Looked up from germline, CDR1 is SGHNT and CDR2 is YENEEA. CDR3 length equals 15 residues.

V is TRBV7-3 and J is TRBJ2-1, with D tentatively TRBD1 (5 bases). Germline V gene data show CDR1 as SGHTA and CDR2 as FQGTGA. V was clipped by 0 bases and J by 5 bases, with 8 bases between them. The CDR3 sequence is 14 residues long. The CDR3 coding sequence is TGTGCCAGCAGCTTAACACCAGGGAACAATGAGCAGTTCTTC. Amino acid sequence: CASSLTPGNNEQFF.

As regards this clone: Compared with germline, one end of the junction differs, possibly owing to a read error. The rearrangement uses TRBV4-1 and TRBJ2-7, with TRBD2 as a possible D gene (6 bases). The CDR3 extends over 14 amino acids. Germline V gene data show CDR1 as MGHRA and CDR2 as YSYEKL. The CDR3 here is CASSQESGGIGQHF. CDR3 DNA: TGCGCCAGCAGCCAAGAGTCAGGAGGGATAGGGCAGCACTTC.

J is TRBJ1-2 and V is TRBV7-9, with TRBD1 identical over 8 bases. The CDR3 extends over 16 amino acids. CDR1 and CDR2 from the germline V gene are SEHNR and FQNEAQ (reference sequence). Trimming took 5 bases from V and 8 from J; bases not matched to a gene: 16. CDR3 nucleotides: TGTGCCAGCAGCCTTTCACAGGGGGATCGAGGAAAGGGCTACACCTTC. Residues: CASSLSQGDRGKGYTF.

The CDR3 loop is CASSFSGTRGPTGYTF. DNA for the CDR3: TGTGCCAGTAGTTTTTCCGGGACAAGGGGACCAACGGGCTACACCTTC. This chain connects TRBV19 to TRBJ1-2; D possibly corresponds to TRBD1 (6 bases). The CDR3 totals 16 residues. Trimming removed 5 bases from V and 8 bases from J, with 24 bases in between. Germline assignment: CDR1 LNHDA and CDR2 SQIVND (reference sequence).

This chain uses TRBV19 with TRBJ1-4; tentative D call: TRBD1 (6 bases). Trimming took 3 bases from V and 3 from J, leaving 14 bases between them. The V gene's germline CDR1 is LNHDA and CDR2 SQIVND (reference sequence). The CDR3 has 16 amino acids. The CDR3 sequence is CASSIQTGHSNEKLFF. CDR3 DNA: TGTGCCAGTAGTATCCAAACGGGACACTCTAATGAAAAACTGTTTTTT.

This clone has just a few counts. CDR3 loop: CASSLTGEQYF. In nucleotides, the CDR3 is TGTGCCAGCAGCTTAACAGGGGAGCAGTACTTC. The chain links TRBV7-9 to TRBJ2-7; weak D call: TRBD1 (6 bases). The germline CDR1 and CDR2 sequences are SEHNR and FQNEAQ (reference sequence). Trimming removed 2 bases from V and 7 bases from J, with 6 bases in between. This CDR3 region has 11 residues.

This chain's CDR3 is CASSAGWTDMNTEAFF. In nucleotides, the CDR3 is TGTGCCAGCAGCGCGGGCTGGACGGACATGAACACTGAAGCTTTCTTT. The chain uses TRBV9 and TRBJ1-1, with D possibly matching TRBD1 (5 bases). The CDR3 is 16 amino acids. The germline gives CDR1 SGDLS, CDR2 YYNGEE. The V end lost 3 bases, the J end lost 0 bases, and 15 bases lay between the germline ends. Combining the CDR3 with reference TRBV9 and TRBJ1-1 gives the whole variable domain DSGVTQTPKHLITATGQRVTLRCSPRSGDLSVYWYQQSLDQGLQFLIQYYNGEERAKGNILERFSAQQFPDLHSELNLSSLELGDSALYFCASSAGWTDMNTEAFFGQGTRLTVV.

This clone was seen more than once but under ten times. The chain is built from TRBV11-2 and TRBJ2-3, with 10 bases that match TRBD2. The CDR3 is 16 amino acids. The V gene's germline CDR1 is SGHAT and CDR2 FQNNGV. V gave up 3 bases and J gave up 2 bases; unmatched junction bases: 5. For the CDR3, the DNA is TGTGCCAGCAGCTTCAAGGGACTAGCGTACACAGATACGCAGTATTTT. This gives the protein CASSFKGLAYTDTQYF.

This clone was observed a few times. The CDR3 loop is CASSLGDSSYNEQFF. For the CDR3, the DNA is TGCGCCAGCAGCTTGGGGGACAGCTCCTACAATGAGCAGTTCTTC. The J gene is TRBJ2-1, the V gene TRBV5-1; 7 bases line up with TRBD1. The CDR3 runs to 15 residues. Germline assignment: CDR1 SGHRS and CDR2 YFSETQ. Germline trimming cut 0 bases from V and 0 bases from J; bases unmatched to any gene: 0.